The T cell receptor (beta chain) described here comes from a study of T cells in Graves' hyperthyroidism and ophthalmopathy. Study-wide results and limits: Among clonotypes expanded in thyroid above 0.001, most were also found in blood.

This CDR3 is built from 14 residues. V was clipped by 3 bases and J by 2 bases, with 9 bases between them. Looked up from germline, CDR1 is KGHSH and CDR2 is LQKENI. The TCR beta CDR3 regions underwent amplification using RNA transcripts as the source. The HTBI set primed first-round TCR CDR3 RT-PCR. TCRdb reprocessed the multiplex PCR reads via MiXCR and lists one record per CDR3 protein. The table has about 410,000 distinct CDR3 sequences, 13% to 15% seen once. Among ophthalmopathy patients, the Clinical Activity Score reached at least 3, the NOSPECS grade reached at least 4, and duration remained under 3 months. Each 10 ml fresh peripheral blood draw supplied the PBMCs. This clonotype was counted at least ten times. Its antigen is not identified.

The sample taken for sequencing was blood. The chain is built from TRBV18 and TRBJ2-3, with TRBD1 as a possible D gene (6 bases). This sequence was found in a woman in her thirties with Graves' ophthalmopathy. The CDR3 region has the DNA TGTGCCAGCTCACCTCGGGACATCACAGATACGCAGTATTTT. Encoded protein: CASSPRDITDTQYF.